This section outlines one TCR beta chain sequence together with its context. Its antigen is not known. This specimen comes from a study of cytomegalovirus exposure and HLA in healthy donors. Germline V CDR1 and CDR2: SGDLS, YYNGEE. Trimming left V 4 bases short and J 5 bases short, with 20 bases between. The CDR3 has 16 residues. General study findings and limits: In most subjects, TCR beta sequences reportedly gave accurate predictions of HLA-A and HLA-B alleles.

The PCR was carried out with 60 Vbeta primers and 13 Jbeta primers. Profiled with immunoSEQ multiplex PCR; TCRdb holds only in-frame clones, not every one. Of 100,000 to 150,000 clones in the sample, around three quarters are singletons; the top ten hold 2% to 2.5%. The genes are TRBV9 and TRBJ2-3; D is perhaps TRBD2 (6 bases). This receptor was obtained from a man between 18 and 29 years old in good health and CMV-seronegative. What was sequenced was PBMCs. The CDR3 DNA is TGTGCCAGCAGCCAGACTAGTTCCCAGGCGGGAGATACGCAGTATTTT. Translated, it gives CASSQTSSQAGDTQYF.